Below, 14 T cell receptor beta chains from the same sample are listed, as sequenced in a study of blood T cells in healthy people across ages. Together with a sample-barcoded 5' primer, a J-beta primer mix was included in a second PCR lasting about 7 to 11 cycles. TCRdb reanalysed the 5' RACE reads using MiXCR and keeps one entry per CDR3 protein. The table has around 1,900,000 distinct CDR3 sequences, 35% to 50% seen once; the top ten hold approximately 22%. The sequenced sample was blood. Source of these receptors: a human donor in good health.

This clonotype was counted many times. The V call is TRBV20-1, the J call TRBJ1-1, with TRBD1 as a possible D gene (6 bases). This CDR3 has 14 amino acids. Germline CDR1 reads DFQATT; CDR2 reads SNEGSKA (reference sequence). Trimming cost V 1 base and J 7 bases, with 16 bases left between them. Here the CDR3 reads CSARGPTGTGEAFF. The CDR3 DNA follows: TGCAGTGCTAGAGGCCCCACAGGGACGGGTGAAGCTTTCTTT.

The chain couples TRBV3-1 to TRBJ2-1, with a weak D call TRBD2 (6 bases). Germline CDR1 and CDR2: LGHDT and YNNKEL (reference sequence). V was trimmed by 3 bases and J by 3 bases, leaving 12 bases between them. The CDR3 runs 15 residues. The CDR3 region is CASSQSRSGYNEQFF. DNA of the CDR3: TGTGCCAGCAGCCAGTCTCGTAGCGGCTACAATGAGCAGTTCTTC.

The chain is built from TRBV20-1 and TRBJ2-1; D may be TRBD1 (5 bases). CDR3 length: 11 amino acids. Trimming left V 6 bases short and J 10 bases short, with 13 bases between. Germline V lookup: CDR1 DFQATT, CDR2 SNEGSKA (reference sequence). The CDR3 region is CSAPTGAEQFF. As DNA, the CDR3 is TGCAGTGCCCCCACTGGGGCCGAGCAGTTCTTC.

The chain recombines TRBV12-3 or TRBV12-4 with TRBJ1-2, with D perhaps TRBD1 (5 bases). The V gene lost 2 bases and the J gene lost 3 bases, with 10 bases spanning the gap. This CDR3 contains 14 residues. CDR3 residues: CASSLRTTDYGYTF. CDR3 sequence (DNA): TGTGCCAGCAGTTTAAGGACAACCGACTATGGCTACACCTTC.

The chain has TRBV20-1 and TRBJ2-5; 7 nucleotides agree with TRBD1. Matching the DNA end better, TRBJ2-7 makes the J call doubtful. Germline V gene lookup returns CDR1 DFQATT and CDR2 SNEGSKA (reference sequence). This CDR3 spans 14 amino acids. CDR3 bases: TGCAGTGCTAGTGTAGGACAGGTATACTACGAGCAGTACTTC. It translates to CSASVGQVYYEQYF.

This clonotype was picked up a small number of times. The gene calls are TRBV12-5 and TRBJ2-1; D is perhaps TRBD2 (5 bases). With 3 bases removed from V and 5 bases from J, the gap between germline ends came to 14 bases. The CDR3 covers 15 residues. CDR1 LGHNT and CDR2 FRNRAP come from the germline V gene. CDR3 sequence reads: CASGFRGRSNNEQFF. CDR3 coding DNA: TGTGCTAGTGGTTTTCGAGGGCGTTCTAACAATGAGCAGTTCTTC.

This chain links TRBV7-9 with TRBJ2-5; D gene uncertain. The end of the DNA fits TRBJ2-1 better, so the J call may be wrong. Germline CDR1 SEHNR, CDR2 FQNEAQ (reference sequence). The length of the CDR3 is 14 residues. CDR3 residues: CASSSLIDQETQFF. DNA of the CDR3: TGTGCCAGCAGCTCCCTAATTGACCAAGAGACCCAGTTCTTC.

The chain links TRBV7-8 to TRBJ1-4; a weak D match, TRBD1 (6 bases). Trimming left V 7 bases short and J 10 bases short, with 19 bases between. The CDR3 runs 14 residues. CDR1 and CDR2 from the germline V gene are SGHVS and FQNEAQ. The CDR3: CASTPTGNGVKLFF. The DNA for the CDR3 is TGTGCCAGCACCCCTACAGGGAATGGGGTAAAACTGTTTTTT.

The V and J genes are TRBV20-1 and TRBJ2-4; the D is unclear. Looked up from germline, CDR1 is DFQATT and CDR2 is SNEGSKA (reference sequence). With 3 bases removed from V and 13 bases from J, the gap between germline ends came to 22 bases. The CDR3 consists of 14 residues. The CDR3 reads CSASFPGLYNEQYF. Here the CDR3 DNA reads TGCAGTGCTAGCTTTCCGGGCCTCTACAATGAGCAGTACTTC.

The V gene is TRBV5-5, the J gene TRBJ2-7; tentative D call: TRBD2 (6 bases). The CDR3 is 15 amino acids. From germline, CDR1 is SGHKS and CDR2 YYEKEE (reference sequence). The ends were cut back, 3 bases at V and 4 bases at J, with 17 bases in the middle. CDR3 in DNA: TGTGCCAGCAGCTCCACTAGCACCGGTCAGTACGAGCAGTACTTC. Amino acid sequence: CASSSTSTGQYEQYF.

V and J are TRBV4-1 and TRBJ1-3, with TRBD1 identical over 8 bases. The CDR3 covers 14 residues. CDR1 MGHRA and CDR2 YSYEKL come from the germline V gene. V lost 8 bases and J lost 0; bases outside the gene matches: 3. DNA of the CDR3: TGCGCCAGCGGACAGGGCCTCTCTGGAAACACCATATATTTT. This sequence encodes CASGQGLSGNTIYF.

This chain joins TRBV28 and TRBJ2-1, with D perhaps TRBD1 (6 bases). This CDR3 spans 15 amino acids. Germline CDR1 MDHEN, CDR2 SYDVKM. V gave up 5 bases and J gave up 15 bases, with 26 bases separating them. The CDR3 sequence: CASSTVGTSSSLVFF. The CDR3 region has the DNA TGTGCCAGCAGTACCGTTGGGACAAGTTCCTCCCTCGTGTTCTTC.

This clonotype was seen a handful of times. V and J are TRBV7-2 and TRBJ1-2; D possibly corresponds to TRBD1 (5 bases). Germline V gene sequence: CDR1 SGHTA, CDR2 FQGNSA. The germline V and J ends were trimmed by 5 bases and 8 bases, with 18 bases remaining between them. The CDR3 is 14 residues long. The chain's CDR3 is CASSLRGVSWGYTF. In DNA form, the CDR3 reads TGTGCCAGCAGCCTCAGAGGGGTGTCGTGGGGCTACACCTTC.

The chain uses TRBV20-1 and TRBJ2-2, with TRBD2 matching 11 bases. Germline values: CDR1 DFQATT, CDR2 SNEGSKA (reference sequence). The V segment lost 6 bases and the J segment 2 bases; nucleotides outside the gene matches: 5. The CDR3 covers 15 residues. In DNA, the CDR3 is TGCAGTGCATATAGCGGGGGGGCAAACACCGGGGAGCTGTTTTTT. It is translated as CSAYSGGANTGELFF.